The 2 T cell receptor beta chains presented below share a single source sample, sequenced in a study of blood T cells in healthy people across ages. The second PCR ran roughly 6 to 11 cycles with a sample-barcoded 5' primer and J-beta primers. TCRdb itself ran the 5' RACE reads through MiXCR, one entry per CDR3 protein. Of hundreds of thousands of distinct CDR3 sequences listed, around 50% are singletons. The sample taken for sequencing was blood. These receptors were collected from an elderly woman in good health.

Only a few counts were recorded for this clonotype. CDR3 residues: CASSTEGAGTEAFF. Written as DNA, the CDR3 is TGTGCCAGCAGCACTGAGGGGGCGGGAACTGAAGCTTTCTTT. The rearrangement uses TRBV9 and TRBJ1-1, with 7 bases lining up with TRBD1. Losses at the gene ends were 4 bases for V and 5 bases for J; bases not matched to a gene: 8. Germline CDR1 SGDLS, CDR2 YYNGEE. This CDR3 region has 14 residues. The entire variable domain, with the rest obtained from reference TRBV9 and TRBJ1-1, is as follows: DSGVTQTPKHLITATGQRVTLRCSPRSGDLSVYWYQQSLDQGLQFLIQYYNGEERAKGNILERFSAQQFPDLHSELNLSSLELGDSALYFCASSTEGAGTEAFFGQGTRLTVV.

This clonotype showed up just a few times. This may be a read error: a much more frequent sequence differs by one nucleotide. This chain joins TRBV12-3 or TRBV12-4 and TRBJ2-2; possibly TRBD1 or TRBD2 for D (5 bases each). This CDR3 comprises 14 residues. V was clipped by 5 bases and J by 4 bases, with 11 bases between them. The CDR3 DNA reads TGTGCCAGCAGTGTATGGGGACCCACCGGGGAGCTGTTTTTT. This codes for CASSVWGPTGELFF.